This TCR beta chain was documented in a study of T-cell memory formation after mild COVID-19. A single record per CDR3 protein comes from TCRdb applying MiXCR to the 5' RACE reads. The sample records almost 550,000 distinct CDR3 sequences, about a fifth being singletons. Input material: PBMCs or a T cell subset sorted from them (not recorded which). The sequence derives from an adult woman who had mild COVID-19 (a few samples of this study predate the infection). Cell type and time point are not known.

CDR3 in DNA: TGTGCCAGCAGTTTAGAGGGGACAGGGATCTATGGCTACACCTTC. Its translation is CASSLEGTGIYGYTF. The chain joins TRBV12-3 or TRBV12-4 to TRBJ1-2; TRBD1 matches 9 bases. CDR3 size: 15 residues. J lost 4 bases, V lost 1 base, and 4 bases had no gene match.